This TCR beta chain is from a study of T cell responses to AZD1222 COVID-19 vaccine. Sequencing was performed with immunoSEQ multiplex PCR; in TCRdb, only in-frame clones are kept and a portion is missing. The sample gives around 140,000 clones, 80% to 95% of which show up once; over 3% is in the top ten. The junction had 7 bases not matched to a gene; V was cut back by 4 bases and J by 5 bases. The CDR3 length is 14 residues. In germline, CDR1 is SGHDN, CDR2 FVKESK. The sequencing used peripheral blood, collected on day 0 of AZD1222 vaccination. The clonotype originates from an adult in good health. The chain carries TRBV14 and TRBJ2-7, with 8 bases that match TRBD1. The CDR3 protein is CASSLGQGPHEQYF. The CDR3 DNA reads as TGTGCCAGCAGCCTTGGACAGGGACCCCACGAGCAGTACTTC.